Below are 26 T cell receptor beta chains sequenced from a single sample in a study of blood T cells in healthy people across ages. PCR was performed a second time for about 7 to 11 cycles using a sample-barcoded 5' primer and a J-beta primer mix. TCRdb re-called the 5' RACE reads through MiXCR, storing one row per CDR3 protein. Counted here are 1.5 million or so distinct CDR3 sequences, under 55% occurring once; the ten biggest clones make up 4%. Sequencing was carried out using blood. The receptors were sampled from a woman under 30 in good health.

This clonotype has only a few counts. This rearrangement joins TRBV4-3 to TRBJ2-7; D uncertain. Germline V gene sequence: CDR1 LGHNA, CDR2 YSLEER. The length of the CDR3 is 15 residues. V dropped 1 base and J dropped 4 bases, with 14 bases sitting between them. As DNA, the CDR3 is TGCGCCAGCAGCCAAGGCATCACGGGTCTTTACGAGCAGTACTTC. Translated: CASSQGITGLYEQYF.

V and J are TRBV29-1 and TRBJ1-1; a weak D match, TRBD1 (6 bases). V lost 6 bases, J lost 0 bases, and 14 bases lay in between. In germline, CDR1 is SQVTM, CDR2 ANQGSEA. The CDR3 sequence is 14 residues long. In nucleotides, the CDR3 is TGCAGCGTGAACCCAGACAGGATGAACACTGAAGCTTTCTTT. Its translation is CSVNPDRMNTEAFF.

For the CDR3, the DNA is TGTGCCAGCAGTCTCGGGACTAGCGGGATAGCAGATACGCAGTATTTT. Protein: CASSLGTSGIADTQYF. The V gene is TRBV27, the J gene TRBJ2-3, with TRBD2 matching 13 bases. The CDR3 spans 16 residues. Germline V gene data show CDR1 as MNHEY and CDR2 as SMNVEV (reference sequence). V dropped 5 bases and J dropped 4; count of bases not matched to a gene: 6.

This clonotype appeared a few times. The chain is built from TRBV9 and TRBJ1-4, with D maybe TRBD1 (6 bases). The germline gives CDR1 SGDLS, CDR2 YYNGEE. This CDR3 comprises 15 residues. The V gene lost 0 bases and the J gene lost 4 bases, with 10 bases spanning the gap. CDR3: CASSVAGGYNEKLFF. The CDR3 coding sequence is TGTGCCAGCAGCGTAGCTGGGGGCTATAATGAAAAACTGTTTTTT.

The J gene is TRBJ2-1, the V gene TRBV29-1; TRBD2 agrees at 14 bases. The germline V gene has CDR1 SQVTM and CDR2 ANQGSEA. Losses at the gene ends were 1 base for V and 12 bases for J; bases not matched to a gene: 2. The CDR3 consists of 13 residues. Here the CDR3 DNA reads TGCAGCGTTGAAGTTGGGACTAGCGGGGGGCAGTTCTTC. This codes for CSVEVGTSGGQFF.

V and J are TRBV7-9 and TRBJ1-2, with 9 bases fitting TRBD1. The trim removed 5 bases at V and 7 bases at J, leaving 11 bases unmatched. From germline, CDR1 is SEHNR and CDR2 FQNEAQ (reference sequence). The length of the CDR3 is 15 residues. The CDR3 bases are TGTGCCAGCAGCCTTCCGGGACAGGGCCTGAGTGGCTACACCTTC. Encoded protein: CASSLPGQGLSGYTF.

The V and J genes are TRBV29-1 and TRBJ1-2, with a possible D match to TRBD1 (6 bases). V lost 2 bases and J lost 6, with 13 bases in between. CDR1 and CDR2 from the germline V gene are SQVTM and ANQGSEA. The CDR3 has 13 amino acids. CDR3 DNA: TGCAGCGTTGAAATGGGGGCGCGACATGGCTACACCTTC. This gives the protein CSVEMGARHGYTF.

This clonotype was seen once. The V call is TRBV29-1, the J call TRBJ2-1; D might be TRBD1 or TRBD2, each matching 7 bases. With the DNA end fitting TRBJ2-7 better, the J assignment may be wrong. Germline CDR1 SQVTM, CDR2 ANQGSEA. The CDR3 runs to 14 residues. In DNA, the CDR3 is TGCAGCGTTGTCAGGGGGGGCTCCTACAATGAGCAGTACTTC. Protein sequence: CSVVRGGSYNEQYF.

The V call is TRBV12-3 or TRBV12-4, the J call TRBJ2-5; 8 bases line up with TRBD2. Trimming removed 3 bases from V and 12 bases from J; junction bases left unmatched: 15. The CDR3 totals 15 residues. The CDR3 spells CASSFAGGRRHEKYF. As DNA, the CDR3 is TGTGCCAGCAGTTTCGCAGGCGGGAGGCGGCACGAGAAGTACTTC.

This clonotype was seen only a few times. This chain uses TRBV4-1 with TRBJ2-7; D is unclear. The CDR3 totals 15 residues. Trimming took off 1 base at V and 2 bases at J, with 12 bases between the two ends. Germline values: CDR1 MGHRA, CDR2 YSYEKL. DNA for the CDR3: TGCGCCAGCAGCCAAGGTACTCTATTTACCTACGAGCAGTACTTC. It specifies CASSQGTLFTYEQYF.

In this sample, this clonotype turned up many times. This chain uses TRBV29-1 with TRBJ2-7, with no clear D. V lost 0 bases and J lost 3, with 6 bases in between. Germline CDR1 is SQVTM and CDR2 is ANQGSEA. The CDR3 runs 12 residues. The CDR3 DNA sequence: TGCAGCGTTGAAGAGGGCAACTACGAGCAGTACTTC. This sequence encodes CSVEEGNYEQYF.

The table lists this clonotype with a few counts. The V gene is TRBV14, the J gene TRBJ2-1; perhaps D is TRBD1 or TRBD2 (5 bases each). CDR1 SGHDN and CDR2 FVKESK come from the germline V gene. The CDR3 sequence is 17 residues long. Trimming removed 1 base at V and 8 bases at J, with 21 bases between. The CDR3 coding sequence is TGTGCCAGCAGCCAAGTAAAAAGGGGACCACACATAGATGAGCAGTTCTTC. It translates to CASSQVKRGPHIDEQFF. Filled out from reference TRBV14 and TRBJ2-1, the complete variable domain reads EAGVTQFPSHSVIEKGQTVTLRCDPISGHDNLYWYRRVMGKEIKFLLHFVKESKQDESGMPNNRFLAERTGGTYSTLKVQPAELEDSGVYFCASSQVKRGPHIDEQFFGPGTRLTVL.

The CDR3 loop reads CASSIETGIGYTF. The CDR3 region has the DNA TGTGCCAGCAGCATTGAAACAGGGATTGGCTACACCTTC. The chain uses TRBV7-9 and TRBJ1-2; TRBD1 is a possible D gene (6 bases). Germline V CDR1 and CDR2: SEHNR, FQNEAQ (reference sequence). V dropped 5 bases and J dropped 7 bases, with 14 bases sitting between them. This CDR3 has 13 amino acids.

As to this clonotype: A much bigger clone sits one base away, suggesting this may be a read error. The genes are TRBV27 and TRBJ2-1; the D is unclear. Trimming pared 2 bases from V and 8 bases from J, leaving 10 bases between. CDR1 MNHEY and CDR2 SMNVEV come from the germline V gene (reference sequence). The CDR3 is 13 residues long. This chain's CDR3 is CASSLASFDEQFF. The CDR3 region has the DNA TGTGCCAGCAGTTTAGCTAGTTTCGATGAGCAGTTCTTC.

The rearrangement uses TRBV6-6 and TRBJ2-3; 12 positions match TRBD2. The CDR3 totals 16 residues. The germline CDR1 and CDR2 sequences are MNHNY and SVGAGI (reference sequence). Trimming took 6 bases from V and 5 from J; bases not matched to a gene: 9. CDR3 loop: CASSFPPGLAGDTQYF. The CDR3 DNA reads as TGTGCCAGCAGCTTCCCCCCGGGACTAGCGGGAGATACGCAGTATTTT.

This clonotype has a handful of counts. The chain links TRBV4-1 to TRBJ1-6; 8 bases map to TRBD1. Germline CDR1 is MGHRA and CDR2 is YSYEKL. This CDR3 is 13 amino acids long. Trimming cost V 8 bases and J 7 bases; bases outside gene matches: 4. For the CDR3, the DNA is TGCGCCAGCCACACAGGGGGGAATTCACCCCTCCACTTT. Translating it yields CASHTGGNSPLHF.

The V and J genes are TRBV2 and TRBJ2-2; 8 bases fit TRBD1. This CDR3 is built from 16 residues. Germline V gene data show CDR1 as SNHLY and CDR2 as FYNNEI. Trimming took 4 bases from V and 1 from J; bases not matched to a gene: 5. CDR3 loop: CASSGLGQVNTGELFF. CDR3 DNA sequence: TGTGCCAGCAGTGGGCTGGGACAGGTGAACACCGGGGAGCTGTTTTTT.

This clonotype has just a few counts. Germline is not matched at one junction end, which may reflect a read error. This chain joins TRBV5-6 and TRBJ2-4; D uncertain. Matching the DNA end better, TRBJ2-7 makes the J call doubtful. The length of the CDR3 is 12 residues. The germline V gene encodes CDR1 SGHDT and CDR2 YYEEEE. The CDR3 sequence: CAGSFNAYEQYF. The CDR3 coding sequence is TGTGCCGGCAGCTTTAATGCCTACGAGCAGTACTTC.

This CDR3 is CASSQGTSGTAFTDTQYF. CDR3 nucleotides: TGTGCCAGCAGCCAGGGGACTAGCGGAACCGCGTTCACAGATACGCAGTATTTT. V usage is TRBV4-2 and J usage is TRBJ2-3; 11 nucleotides align to TRBD2. Trimming took 3 bases from V and 2 from J; bases not matched to a gene: 10. The germline gives CDR1 LGHNA, CDR2 YNFKEQ. This CDR3 contains 18 residues.

The chain recombines TRBV29-1 with TRBJ1-1, with TRBD1 matching over 7 bases. With 4 bases clipped from V and 8 bases from J, the junction kept 7 bases outside the gene matches. Germline assignment: CDR1 SQVTM and CDR2 ANQGSEA. The CDR3 has 12 residues. CDR3 bases: TGCAGCGTTGGGACAGGACAAATCGAAGCTTTCTTT. Its translation is CSVGTGQIEAFF.

This clonotype has only a few counts. The chain is built from TRBV12-5 and TRBJ1-2; D is perhaps TRBD1 (5 bases). This CDR3 is built from 13 residues. CDR1 and CDR2 (germline): LGHNT, FRNRAP. V was pared by 5 bases and J by 8 bases, with 15 bases between. CDR3 protein: CASGPRTGYGYTF. As DNA, the CDR3 is TGTGCTAGTGGTCCGAGAACAGGATACGGCTACACCTTC.

The chain joins TRBV6-5 to TRBJ2-2; D uncertain. Germline CDR1 reads MNHEY; CDR2 reads SVGAGI. This CDR3 is 15 amino acids long. V gave up 6 bases and J gave up 0 bases, with 11 bases separating them. The CDR3 DNA sequence: TGTGCCAGCAGCCAAAGGGCCGCGAACACCGGGGAGCTGTTTTTT. Encoded protein: CASSQRAANTGELFF.

This clonotype occurred a few times. The chain couples TRBV29-1 to TRBJ2-5; the D call may be TRBD1 or TRBD2 (5 bases each). The CDR3 extends over 13 amino acids. CDR1 SQVTM and CDR2 ANQGSEA come from the germline V gene. With 1 base removed from V and 11 bases from J, the gap between germline ends came to 17 bases. This CDR3 reads CSVEGGTYEGQYF. The CDR3 region has the DNA TGCAGCGTTGAAGGGGGTACCTACGAGGGGCAGTACTTC.

This rearrangement joins TRBV10-3 to TRBJ2-1; TRBD1 or TRBD2 may be the D gene (6 bases each). CDR3 size: 14 residues. V gave up 4 bases and J gave up 4 bases, with 11 bases separating them. Germline V CDR1 and CDR2: ENHRY, SYGVKD. The CDR3 loop reads CAISGGGRYNEQFF. The CDR3 nucleotides read TGTGCCATCAGTGGTGGGGGGCGATACAATGAGCAGTTCTTC.

This clonotype has only a few counts. The genes are TRBV20-1 and TRBJ2-7; TRBD2 aligns across 7 bases. The J segment lost 7 bases and the V segment lost 0 bases, leaving 15 bases of the junction unmatched. In germline, CDR1 is DFQATT, CDR2 SNEGSKA (reference sequence). The CDR3 spans 16 residues. DNA for the CDR3: TGCAGTGCTAGAGATTTAGGTGGGAGGGGTTACAATGAGCAGTACTTC. Its protein is CSARDLGGRGYNEQYF.

This chain links TRBV10-3 with TRBJ1-6; D is undetermined. The CDR3 consists of 13 residues. Germline CDR1 ENHRY, CDR2 SYGVKD. V was pared by 4 bases and J by 2 bases, with 3 bases between. The CDR3 coding sequence is TGTGCCATCAGTGGTGCCTATAATTCACCCCTCCACTTT. Translated, it gives CAISGAYNSPLHF.